Only one count was recorded for the clone carrying this TCR beta chain. Original analysis: Amplification of reference gene primers provided the estimated nucleated cell counts. The method was immunoSEQ multiplex PCR; TCRdb's version includes in-frame clones alone and lacks a portion of them. V and J calls and clone size are as listed in that table; D and trimming were resolved from the DNA. The table shows around 140,000 clones, with 80% to 85% occurring only once. The data were obtained in a study of blood T cell repertoires in COVID-19. About the study: In each case, the material was cDNA or gDNA derived from T cells, B-cell-depleted T cells, or PBMCs.

Trimming took off 1 base at V and 4 bases at J, with 10 bases between the two ends. The CDR3 has 14 residues. Germline CDR1 is SGHTA and CDR2 is FQGNSA. Source material: peripheral blood. This rearrangement joins TRBV7-2 to TRBJ1-1; D unclear. This receptor was identified in a human donor in a cohort sampled during active COVID-19. CDR3: CASSLGNTPTEAFF. The CDR3 DNA sequence: TGTGCCAGCAGCTTAGGAAACACACCCACTGAAGCTTTCTTT.